This T cell receptor (beta chain) emerged from a study of technical replicates of blood from a few donors. Libraries were prepared by immunoSEQ multiplex PCR; TCRdb keeps only in-frame clonotypes and omits some of them. The sample lists 95,000 to 100,000 clones; approximately 96% were seen once. V was pared by 0 bases and J by 0 bases, with 9 bases between. CDR1 is LNHDA and CDR2 is SQIVND in the germline V gene (reference sequence). The CDR3 loop spans 16 amino acids. The sample was T cells isolated from PBMCs. This clonotype originated in a human donor in good health. This rearrangement joins TRBV19 to TRBJ1-5; D not resolved. This chain's CDR3 is CASSIELRYSNQPQHF. CDR3 nucleotide sequence: TGTGCCAGTAGTATAGAGCTACGGTATAGCAATCAGCCCCAGCATTTT.